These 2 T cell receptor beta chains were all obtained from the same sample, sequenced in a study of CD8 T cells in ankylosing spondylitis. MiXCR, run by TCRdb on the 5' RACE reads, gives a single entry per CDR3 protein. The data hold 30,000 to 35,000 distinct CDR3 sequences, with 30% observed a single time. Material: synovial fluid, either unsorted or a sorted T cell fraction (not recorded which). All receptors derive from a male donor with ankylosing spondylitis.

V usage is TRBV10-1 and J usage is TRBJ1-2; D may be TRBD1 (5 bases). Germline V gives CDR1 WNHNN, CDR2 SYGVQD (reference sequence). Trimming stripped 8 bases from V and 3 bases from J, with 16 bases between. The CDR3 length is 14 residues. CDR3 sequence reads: CASPRTGLHYGYTF. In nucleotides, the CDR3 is TGCGCCAGCCCTCGTACAGGTCTTCACTATGGCTACACCTTC.

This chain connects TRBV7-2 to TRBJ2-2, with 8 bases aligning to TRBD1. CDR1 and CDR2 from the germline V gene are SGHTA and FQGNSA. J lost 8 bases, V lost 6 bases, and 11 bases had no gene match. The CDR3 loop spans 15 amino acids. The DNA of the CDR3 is TGTGCCAGCAGTCGATTGGACAGGGATGTTGGGGAGCTGTTTTTT. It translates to CASSRLDRDVGELFF.